The rows below give T cell receptor beta chains drawn from one sample of a study of blood T cell repertoires in COVID-19. Method: immunoSEQ multiplex PCR; TCRdb's copy keeps in-frame clones and lacks some. This table holds 210,000 or so clones, more than 60% found once. The specimen sequenced was peripheral blood. These receptors all come from a man aged 45-60 years who had recovered from COVID-19. The CDR3 runs from the conserved cysteine through the conserved F or W. A D gene is named only where the DNA matches it firmly. Clone size is shown for a subset of rows, as once, few, many or a class of expanded clone.

TRBJ2-1 TRBV27 many TRBD2 TGTGCCAGCAGAGGCGGGGGAGTCTACAATGAGCAGTTCTTC CASRGGGVYNEQFF
TRBJ2-3 TRBV5-6 NA NA TGTGCCAGCAGCTTGGGGGCCCAGGATACGCAGTATTTT CASSLGAQDTQYF
TRBJ2-4 TRBV19 NA NA TGTGCCAGTAGTCTTCTGACAGATAAAAACATTCAGTACTTC CASSLLTDKNIQYF
TRBJ2-7 TRBV6-4 once NA TGTGCCAGACTAGCCGTTATCTCCTACGAGCAGTACTTC CARLAVISYEQYF
TRBJ1-5 TRBV19 NA NA TGTGCCAGTAGTGTACAGGGAGACAATCAGCCCCAGCATTTT CASSVQGDNQPQHF
TRBJ2-1 TRBV7-3 NA NA TGTGCCAGCAGCTTATCGGGCGACTATGCTATTAAGTTCTTC CASSLSGDYAIKFF
TRBJ2-4 TRBV7-9 NA NA TGTGCCAGCAGCTTAGAGCGAAACATTCAGTACTTC CASSLERNIQYF
TRBJ2-1 TRBV18 once TRBD2 TGTGCCAGCTCACTACGTAGCGGGACTAATGAGCAGTTCTTC CASSLRSGTNEQFF
TRBJ2-5 TRBV28 NA TRBD1 TGTGCCAGCAGCACTACAGGGGGAAGGCGAGAGACCCAGTACTTC CASSTTGGRRETQYF
TRBJ2-7 TRBV5-4 NA TRBD2 TGTGCCAGCAGCTTTTGGCTAGCGGGAGGGTGGGACGAGCAGTACTTC CASSFWLAGGWDEQYF
TRBJ2-7 TRBV20-1 NA TRBD1 TGCAGTGCTAGTCGTGACAGGGGGTCCTACGAGCAGTACTTC CSASRDRGSYEQYF
TRBJ1-5 TRBV2 NA NA TGTGCCAGCAGACCGGGAGGGGGGGCCCCGCATTTT CASRPGGGAPHF
TRBJ2-7 TRBV28 NA NA TGTGCCAGCAGCAGACAGCATTCCTACGAGCAGTACTTC CASSRQHSYEQYF
TRBJ2-1 TRBV11-2 few TRBD2 TGTGCCAGCAGCACCGCCGGGACTAGCGACGAGCAGTTCTTC CASSTAGTSDEQFF
TRBJ1-2 TRBV19 few TRBD1 TGTGCCAGCCACGACCCCGGGACAGCTGCTAACTATGGCTACACCTTC CASHDPGTAANYGYTF
TRBJ1-3 TRBV21-1 NA NA TGTGCCAGCAGCAAATTGAGAGCTTCGGGAAACACCATATATTTT CASSKLRASGNTIYF
TRBJ2-3 TRBV7-3 few NA TGTGCCAGCAGCACTGGGGGCGCAGATACGCAGTATTTT CASSTGGADTQYF
TRBJ1-4 TRBV6-6 NA TRBD1 TGTGCCAGCTGGACAGGGCAAAAACTGTTTTTT CASWTGQKLFF
TRBJ2-1 TRBV24-1 NA TRBD2 TGTGCCACCAGTGAGATTGTTGGGGAGGGGCACACAAGGTACAATGAGCAGTTCTTC CATSEIVGEGHTRYNEQFF
TRBJ1-1 TRBV6-5 NA NA TGTGCCAGCAGGTGGGGGCAGAGTGAAGCTTTCTTT CASRWGQSEAFF
TRBJ2-1 TRBV2 NA TRBD2 TGTGCCAGCAGTGATTCGTGGGAGGGTAACAATGAGCAGTTCTTC CASSDSWEGNNEQFF
TRBJ2-3 TRBV7-9 NA NA TGTGCCAGCATCGAACTTAGCGGAGATACGCAGTATTTT CASIELSGDTQYF
TRBJ2-7 TRBV25-1 many TRBD2 TGTGCCAGCAGTCCGGGACTAGCGGACTCCTACGAGCAGTACTTC CASSPGLADSYEQYF
TRBJ2-1 TRBV6-6 NA TRBD1 TGTGCCAGCCGGGACAGGGGTTATTCCAGCTACAATGAGCAGTTCTTC CASRDRGYSSYNEQFF
TRBJ2-3 TRBV30 NA NA TGTGCCTGGAGTGTACGTAATGGAGTACGGTATTTT CAWSVRNGVRYF
TRBJ2-3 TRBV24-1 NA TRBD1 TGTGCCACCAGTGGATGGGACAGCAGCACAGATACGCAGTATTTT CATSGWDSSTDTQYF
TRBJ2-1 TRBV12-3/TRBV12-4 many NA TGTGCCAGCAGGCCCGACACCAATGAGCAGTTCTTC CASRPDTNEQFF
TRBJ2-2 TRBV19 NA TRBD1 TGTGCCAGTAGAGCCGGGACAGGGGGCGCGAACACCGGGGAGCTGTTTTTT CASRAGTGGANTGELFF
TRBJ1-2 TRBV9 NA TRBD1 TGTGCCAGCAGCGTAGCTACGGGACAGGGTACCTATGGCTACACCTTC CASSVATGQGTYGYTF
TRBJ2-7 TRBV29-1 NA NA TGCAGCGTTCAGCGGGCATCCGAGCAGTACTTC CSVQRASEQYF
TRBJ2-3 TRBV13 NA NA TGTGCCAGCAGTGCTCCGCTGAGCGGCACAGATACGCAGTATTTT CASSAPLSGTDTQYF
TRBJ2-1 TRBV13 NA NA TGTGCCAGCAGCTTAGTCGTAGCGTTCTACAATGAGCAGTTCTTC CASSLVVAFYNEQFF
TRBJ2-1 TRBV5-4 NA NA TGTGCCAGCAGCTTGGCCAAGACAGGAACGTACAATGAGCAGTTCTTC CASSLAKTGTYNEQFF
TRBJ1-1 TRBV11-2 few NA TGTGCCAGCAGCTTAGGCGTGTTAATGAACACTGAAGCTTTCTTT CASSLGVLMNTEAFF
TRBJ2-7 TRBV5-1 few TRBD2 TGCGCCAGCAGCATTGGACTAGCGGGAGGCGGGTTTTACGAGCAGTACTTC CASSIGLAGGGFYEQYF
TRBJ1-4 TRBV4-2 NA NA TGTGCCAGCAGCCAAGACAGGGCGAGCGAAAAACTGTTTTTT CASSQDRASEKLFF
TRBJ1-2 TRBV3-1/TRBV3-2 NA NA TGTGCCAGCAGCCAAGTTTTATCAGAAAACTATGGCTACACCTTC CASSQVLSENYGYTF
TRBJ1-2 TRBV18 NA NA TGTGCCAGCTCACCGCCAGGGGAGTGGTATGGCTACACCTTC CASSPPGEWYGYTF
TRBJ2-3 TRBV4-1 NA NA TGCGCCAGCAGCCAACCGCCTACTAGCTTCCCAGATACGCAGTATTTT CASSQPPTSFPDTQYF
TRBJ2-7 TRBV18 NA TRBD1 TGTGCCAGCTCACCCGGGACAGGGGACCCCTACGAGCAGTACTTC CASSPGTGDPYEQYF
TRBJ2-1 TRBV2 NA NA TGTGCCAGCGGCCAAAATGAGCAGTTCTTC CASGQNEQFF
TRBJ2-2 TRBV19 NA TRBD2 TGTGCCAGTAGTGTTTCCGGGACTAGCAGACAGAACACCGGGGAGCTGTTTTTT CASSVSGTSRQNTGELFF
TRBJ2-3 TRBV29-1 few NA TGCAGCGGGGGCAGTACTAGCACAGATACGCAGTATTTT CSGGSTSTDTQYF
TRBJ2-3 TRBV5-1 NA TRBD2 TGCGCCAGCAGCAAAAGCGGGACTAGCGGGACCACAGATACGCAGTATTTT CASSKSGTSGTTDTQYF
TRBJ2-7 TRBV29-1 NA TRBD1 TGCAGCGTGGACACCGGGACAGGGAGCTACGAGCAGTACTTC CSVDTGTGSYEQYF
TRBJ2-1 TRBV3-1/TRBV3-2 NA TRBD2 TGTGCCAGCATCCCGGGGCCAGCGGGAGGGCGGAATGAGCAGTTCTTC CASIPGPAGGRNEQFF
TRBJ2-2 TRBV7-3 NA NA TGTGCCAGCAGCTTATTTGGAGGGGAAAACACCGGGGAGCTGTTTTTT CASSLFGGENTGELFF
TRBJ2-7 TRBV27 many TRBD2 TGTGCCAGCAGTTCGTACCCCGGGACTAGGGGCTACGAGCAGTACTTC CASSSYPGTRGYEQYF
TRBJ1-2 TRBV2 NA NA TGTGCCAGCAGTGTTCCTTTGACAGATGGCTACACCTTC CASSVPLTDGYTF